Each of the 12 T cell receptor beta chains below was sequenced from the same sample in a study of patients and donors after allogeneic stem cell transplantation. TCRdb reanalysed the RT-PCR reads using MiXCR and keeps one entry per CDR3 protein. This sample has about 960,000 distinct CDR3 sequences, with under 20% found just once. Sequenced material: blood, either unsorted or a sorted T cell fraction (not recorded which). The receptors were gathered from a human donor who was either an allogeneic HSCT recipient or a stem cell or donor lymphocyte infusion donor (not recorded which). It is not recorded whose cells these are; they may come from a transplant donor.

The V and J genes are TRBV9 and TRBJ2-1; 7 bases are shared with TRBD2. Germline assignment: CDR1 SGDLS and CDR2 YYNGEE. After removal of 7 bases from V and 1 base from J, the junction contained 8 bases not matched to a gene. The CDR3 is 15 amino acids. CDR3 sequence (DNA): TGTGCCAGCCTAGGGGAGGGCGTATCCTACAATGAGCAGTTCTTC. Translating gives CASLGEGVSYNEQFF.

This clonotype has a count of ten or more. This chain links TRBV12-3 or TRBV12-4 with TRBJ2-5; D is perhaps TRBD2 (6 bases). V shed 6 bases and J shed 13 bases, with 18 bases lying between them. The CDR3 sequence is 12 residues long. The CDR3 loop is CASSRGTSYLYF. The CDR3, as DNA: TGTGCCAGCAGCCGAGGGACTTCATATCTGTACTTC.

This chain joins TRBV27 and TRBJ2-5; 14 bases are a match to TRBD2. The V and J ends lost 7 bases and 5 bases, in that order; junction bases with no gene match: 6. CDR3 length equals 15 residues. CDR1 is MNHEY, CDR2 SMNVEV, per germline (reference sequence). CDR3 DNA sequence: TGTGCCAGCACCGGACTAGCGGGAGGCCGGGAGACCCAGTACTTC. Protein product: CASTGLAGGRETQYF.

This clonotype has more than one count but fewer than ten. The chain couples TRBV12-3 or TRBV12-4 to TRBJ1-4; a possible D gene is TRBD1 (5 bases). The CDR3 has 14 amino acids. V was pared by 7 bases and J by 7 bases, with 16 bases between. The CDR3 region is CASTYRSRGEKLFF. The CDR3 bases are TGTGCCAGCACCTACAGGAGTCGGGGTGAAAAACTGTTTTTT.

The chain uses TRBV7-2 and TRBJ1-2; tentative D call: TRBD1 (5 bases). Germline assignment: CDR1 SGHTA and CDR2 FQGNSA. V lost 1 base and J 6 bases, leaving 12 bases between the germline ends. The CDR3 extends over 14 amino acids. CDR3 nucleotides: TGTGCCAGCAGCTTAGGGTCAGGGCGGAATGGCTACACCTTC. Protein sequence: CASSLGSGRNGYTF. Full variable domain (remainder filled in from reference TRBV7-2 and TRBJ1-2): GAGVSQSPSNKVTEKGKDVELRCDPISGHTALYWYRQSLGQGLEFLIYFQGNSAPDKSGLPSDRFSAERTGGSVSTLTIQRTQQEDSAVYLCASSLGSGRNGYTFGSGTRLTVV.

The rearrangement uses TRBV27 and TRBJ2-3; D might be TRBD1 (6 bases). CDR1 and CDR2 from the germline V gene are MNHEY and SMNVEV (reference sequence). V lost 2 bases to trimming and J lost 4 bases, with 16 bases between them. This CDR3 has 16 residues. The CDR3 coding sequence is TGTGCCAGCAGTTTACTCGATCAGGGGTTCGCAGATACGCAGTATTTT. Translated, it gives CASSLLDQGFADTQYF.

The sample holds a few counts of this clonotype. The chain recombines TRBV3-1 with TRBJ1-1; D is possibly TRBD1 (6 bases). CDR3 length: 16 amino acids. CDR1 is LGHDT, CDR2 YNNKEL, per germline (reference sequence). V lost 3 bases to trimming and J lost 4 bases, with 18 bases between them. DNA for the CDR3: TGTGCCAGCAGCCAGCGGGGGGCCAGGGCGGGCACTGAAGCTTTCTTT. Translating gives CASSQRGARAGTEAFF. Using reference TRBV3-1 and TRBJ1-1 for the parts outside the CDR3, the full variable domain is DTAVSQTPKYLVTQMGNDKSIKCEQNLGHDTMYWYKQDSKKFLKIMFSYNNKELIINETVPNRFSPKSPDKAHLNLHINSLELGDSAVYFCASSQRGARAGTEAFFGQGTRLTVV.

The chain carries TRBV5-1 and TRBJ2-7; 8 nucleotides agree with TRBD1. With V trimmed by 0 bases and J by 5 bases, 4 bases remained unmatched. CDR1 is SGHRS, CDR2 YFSETQ, per germline. The CDR3 extends over 14 amino acids. The CDR3: CASSLAVTGDEQYF. CDR3 nucleotides: TGCGCCAGCAGCTTGGCAGTGACAGGGGACGAGCAGTACTTC.

This clonotype was found a few times. V and J are TRBV30 and TRBJ1-1, with D uncertain. The CDR3 runs to 11 residues. From germline, CDR1 is GTSNPN and CDR2 SVGIG (reference sequence). V lost 7 bases and J 2 bases, leaving 8 bases between the germline ends. CDR3 in amino acids: CAYRQNTEAFF. The CDR3 DNA reads as TGTGCCTACCGACAAAACACTGAAGCTTTCTTT.

The rearrangement links TRBV5-6 to TRBJ1-3; D is uncertain. Germline-derived CDR1 and CDR2 are SGHDT and YYEEEE. There are 14 residues in the CDR3. V was trimmed by 4 bases and J by 2 bases, leaving 10 bases between them. The chain's CDR3 is CASSGSTTGNTIYF. The CDR3, as DNA: TGTGCCAGCAGCGGATCAACAACTGGAAACACCATATATTTT. Full variable domain (rest looked up from reference TRBV5-6 and TRBJ1-3): DAGVTQSPTHLIKTRGQQVTLRCSPKSGHDTVSWYQQALGQGPQFIFQYYEEEERQRGNFPDRFSGHQFPNYSSELNVNALLLGDSALYLCASSGSTTGNTIYFGEGSWLTVV.

The rearrangement links TRBV12-3 or TRBV12-4 to TRBJ2-3; D is undetermined. The CDR3 has 17 residues. Trimming took off 6 bases at V and 0 bases at J, with 19 bases between the two ends. Written as DNA, the CDR3 is TGTGCCAGCAGGAGAGATGCGGCTACCCCTAGCACAGATACGCAGTATTTT. Amino acid sequence: CASRRDAATPSTDTQYF.

V is TRBV2 and J is TRBJ1-1, with D possibly matching TRBD1 (5 bases). Looked up from germline, CDR1 is SNHLY and CDR2 is FYNNEI. Trimming shortened V by 4 bases and J by 8 bases, and 14 bases separated the two germline ends. This CDR3 spans 13 amino acids. CDR3 protein: CASSAGSGKEAFF. DNA for the CDR3: TGTGCCAGCAGTGCCGGGTCAGGGAAGGAAGCTTTCTTT.